The 30 T cell receptor beta chains presented below share a single source sample, sequenced in a study of T-cell memory formation after mild COVID-19. TCRdb called the 5' RACE reads again in MiXCR, with one record for every CDR3 protein. Of fewer than 400,000 distinct CDR3 sequences listed, 10% to 15% are singletons. Input material: PBMCs or a T cell subset sorted from them (not recorded which). These receptors all come from a man in his late teens or twenties who had mild COVID-19 (a few samples of this study predate the infection). Cell type and time point are not known.

This clonotype has more than one count but fewer than ten. The V call is TRBV7-9, the J call TRBJ2-5; D tentatively reads TRBD1 or TRBD2 (6 bases each). Germline V gene lookup returns CDR1 SEHNR and CDR2 FQNEAQ (reference sequence). The CDR3 spans 15 residues. The ends were cut back, 5 bases at V and 3 bases at J, with 16 bases in the middle. Here the CDR3 reads CASSPFWGDKETQYF. The DNA for the CDR3 is TGTGCCAGCAGCCCATTTTGGGGGGACAAAGAGACCCAGTACTTC.

This clonotype has more than one count but fewer than ten. The rearrangement links TRBV4-1 to TRBJ2-2; 9 positions agree with TRBD1. V gave up 1 base and J gave up 7 bases; unmatched junction bases: 4. Per the germline V gene, CDR1 is MGHRA and CDR2 is YSYEKL. The CDR3 contains 15 residues. Here the CDR3 reads CASSQGQGEDGELFF. CDR3 coding DNA: TGCGCCAGCAGCCAAGGACAGGGGGAGGACGGGGAGCTGTTTTTT.

This clonotype was seen many times. The rearrangement links TRBV12-3 or TRBV12-4 to TRBJ1-1; TRBD1 might be the D (6 bases). V was pared by 4 bases and J by 1 base, with 10 bases between. CDR3 length: 14 residues. The CDR3: CASSSQQGNTEAFF. The CDR3 nucleotides read TGTGCCAGCAGTTCGCAACAGGGGAACACTGAAGCTTTCTTT.

This clonotype was picked up a small number of times. This CDR3 is CASSQDTHLGVASADTQYF. CDR3 nucleotides: TGCGCCAGCAGCCAAGATACACATTTAGGCGTTGCTAGTGCGGATACGCAGTATTTT. This chain joins TRBV4-3 and TRBJ2-3; D is unclear. CDR1 and CDR2 from the germline V gene are LGHNA and YSLEER. The CDR3 extends over 19 amino acids. The V and J ends lost 0 bases and 6 bases respectively, with 25 bases between them.

The V call is TRBV7-3, the J call TRBJ2-1; 7 bases fit TRBD1. Germline V gives CDR1 SGHTA, CDR2 FQGTGA. There are 15 residues in the CDR3. V shed 2 bases, J shed 4 bases, and the junction held 5 bases outside the gene matches. The CDR3: CASSLGQGEYNEQFF. Written as DNA, the CDR3 is TGTGCCAGCAGCTTAGGGCAGGGGGAGTACAATGAGCAGTTCTTC.

This clonotype has more than one count but fewer than ten. The chain joins TRBV2 to TRBJ1-5; no clear D gene. The V and J ends lost 7 bases and 6 bases respectively, with 10 bases between them. This CDR3 is 12 amino acids long. Per the germline V gene, CDR1 is SNHLY and CDR2 is FYNNEI. CDR3 nucleotides: TGTGCCAGCACGTCGTTAGGTCAGCCCCAGCATTTT. This translates into CASTSLGQPQHF.

This clonotype was counted a few times. The genes are TRBV23-1 and TRBJ1-1; D remains ambiguous. TRBV23-1 is an open reading frame whose function is uncertain. The CDR3 has 10 amino acids. V lost 8 bases to trimming and J lost 6 bases, with 7 bases between them. The CDR3 coding sequence is TGCGCCAGCGTCCAGCCTGAAGCTTTCTTT. It codes for CASVQPEAFF.

This sequence joins TRBV29-1 and TRBJ1-1; D not resolved. CDR1 is SQVTM, CDR2 ANQGSEA, per germline. V gave up 4 bases and J gave up 1 base, with 7 bases separating them. The CDR3 runs to 12 residues. The CDR3 bases are TGCAGCGTTGGAAGACCGAACACTGAAGCTTTCTTT. This translates into CSVGRPNTEAFF.

This clonotype was found a few times. The chain's CDR3 is CATSDSETEAFF. Written as DNA, the CDR3 is TGTGCCACCAGTGATTCAGAAACTGAAGCTTTCTTT. The rearrangement joins TRBV24-1 to TRBJ1-1; D gene unclear. V shed 2 bases and J shed 5 bases, with 5 bases lying between them. CDR3 length equals 12 residues. CDR1 is KGHDR, CDR2 SFDVKD, per germline.

This rearrangement joins TRBV7-9 to TRBJ2-1; TRBD1 might be the D (6 bases). V was trimmed by 5 bases and J by 7 bases, leaving 12 bases between them. The germline V gene has CDR1 SEHNR and CDR2 FQNEAQ (reference sequence). This CDR3 has 13 residues. CDR3 sequence: CASSPIQGNEQFF. The CDR3 coding sequence is TGTGCCAGCAGCCCTATCCAGGGGAATGAGCAGTTCTTC.

This clonotype was detected ten times or more. The chain has TRBV12-3 or TRBV12-4 and TRBJ1-2; D is ambiguous. Trimming removed 3 bases at V and 2 bases at J, with 7 bases between. The CDR3 covers 13 residues. The CDR3 protein is CASSFGPNYGYTF. The CDR3, as DNA: TGTGCCAGCAGTTTTGGTCCCAACTATGGCTACACCTTC.

This clonotype showed up just a few times. J is TRBJ2-5 and V is TRBV7-2; tentative D call: TRBD2 (7 bases). Germline CDR1 reads SGHTA; CDR2 reads FQGNSA. The CDR3 totals 15 residues. V lost 2 bases to trimming and J lost 5 bases, with 15 bases between them. The CDR3, as DNA: TGTGCCAGCAGCTTAAGTTGGGGGGGCTGGGAGACCCAGTACTTC. Amino acid sequence: CASSLSWGGWETQYF.

Ten or more counts support this clonotype. This chain links TRBV12-3 or TRBV12-4 with TRBJ1-5; D is uncertain. Trimming took off 3 bases at V and 2 bases at J, with 5 bases between the two ends. This CDR3 spans 13 amino acids. DNA for the CDR3: TGTGCCAGCAGTTTCGCAGGCAATCAGCCCCAGCATTTT. It encodes CASSFAGNQPQHF.

In its sample, this clonotype was seen a few times. V usage is TRBV10-3 and J usage is TRBJ2-5, with D possibly TRBD2 on 6 matching bases. V dropped 8 bases and J dropped 0 bases, with 10 bases sitting between them. Germline V CDR1 and CDR2: ENHRY, SYGVKD. This CDR3 contains 13 residues. The CDR3 DNA reads TGTGCCATCGGGCGGGGAAACCAAGAGACCCAGTACTTC. This sequence encodes CAIGRGNQETQYF.

The rearrangement uses TRBV5-4 and TRBJ1-2, with 7 bases fitting TRBD1. The CDR3 is made up of 14 amino acids. Germline assignment: CDR1 SGHNT and CDR2 YYREEE (reference sequence). Losses at the gene ends were 6 bases for V and 4 bases for J; bases not matched to a gene: 9. The CDR3 loop is CASTEGQAFYGYTF. In DNA, the CDR3 is TGTGCCAGCACCGAAGGACAGGCCTTCTATGGCTACACCTTC. Complete variable domain (other parts from reference TRBV5-4 and TRBJ1-2): ETGVTQSPTHLIKTRGQQVTLRCSSQSGHNTVSWYQQALGQGPQFIFQYYREEENGRGNFPPRFSGLQFPNYSSELNVNALELDDSALYLCASTEGQAFYGYTFGSGTRLTVV.

This rearrangement joins TRBV7-2 to TRBJ2-1, with D perhaps assigned TRBD1 or TRBD2 (5 bases each). The CDR3 sequence is 15 residues long. The V and J ends lost 4 bases and 7 bases respectively, with 17 bases between them. Germline V lookup: CDR1 SGHTA, CDR2 FQGNSA. DNA of the CDR3: TGTGCCAGCAGCTCCGCCGGGGCGCGAGGGAATGAGCAGTTCTTC. Encoded protein: CASSSAGARGNEQFF.

This clonotype was counted a few times. V gene TRBV25-1 combines with J gene TRBJ2-7; D ambiguous. Germline loops: CDR1 MGHDK, CDR2 SYGVNS. V gave up 4 bases and J gave up 3 bases, with 7 bases separating them. The CDR3 loop spans 12 amino acids. CDR3 protein: CASSGGYYEQYV. CDR3 nucleotide sequence: TGTGCCAGCAGTGGCGGTTACTACGAGCAGTACGTC.

This clonotype has more than one count but fewer than ten. The J gene is TRBJ2-3, the V gene TRBV6-5; no definite D call. Germline V gene sequence: CDR1 MNHEY, CDR2 SVGAGI. The CDR3 is 13 amino acids. The V gene lost 3 bases and the J gene lost 2 bases, with 6 bases spanning the gap. CDR3 residues: CASSYGHTDTQYF. CDR3 sequence (DNA): TGTGCCAGCAGTTATGGGCACACAGATACGCAGTATTTT.

Ten or more counts support this clonotype. J is TRBJ2-6 and V is TRBV5-1, with a tentative D call TRBD1 (5 bases). CDR1 and CDR2 from the germline V gene are SGHRS and YFSETQ. Trimming took off 4 bases at V and 0 bases at J, with 5 bases between the two ends. The CDR3 covers 14 residues. The CDR3 DNA reads TGCGCCAGCAGCCAGGGCTCTGGGGCCAACGTCCTGACTTTC. Translating gives CASSQGSGANVLTF.

There are many counts of this clonotype. The chain carries TRBV4-1 and TRBJ2-7, with D unresolved. V was trimmed by 2 bases and J by 0 bases, leaving 5 bases between them. CDR3 size: 13 residues. Germline V lookup: CDR1 MGHRA, CDR2 YSYEKL. The chain's CDR3 is CASSQRSSYEQYF. The CDR3 DNA follows: TGCGCCAGCAGCCAACGAAGCTCCTACGAGCAGTACTTC.

The J gene is TRBJ1-1, the V gene TRBV11-2, with D maybe TRBD1 (5 bases). CDR3 size: 16 residues. V was clipped by 2 bases and J by 4 bases, with 17 bases between them. Germline loops: CDR1 SGHAT, CDR2 FQNNGV. CDR3 coding DNA: TGTGCCAGCAGCTTAAAGGTTGTAGAGGGGAGCACTGAAGCTTTCTTT. Residues: CASSLKVVEGSTEAFF. The full variable domain, its missing parts supplied by reference TRBV11-2 and TRBJ1-1, is EAGVAQSPRYKIIEKRQSVAFWCNPISGHATLYWYQQILGQGPKLLIQFQNNGVVDDSQLPKDRFSAERLKGVDSTLKIQPAKLEDSAVYLCASSLKVVEGSTEAFFGQGTRLTVV.

The CDR3 sequence is CSASPQETQYF. The CDR3, as DNA: TGCAGTGCTAGCCCACAAGAGACCCAGTACTTC. This chain joins TRBV20-1 and TRBJ2-5; D remains ambiguous. Germline CDR1 is DFQATT and CDR2 is SNEGSKA (reference sequence). The ends were cut back, 3 bases at V and 2 bases at J, with 4 bases in the middle. This CDR3 spans 11 amino acids.

This clonotype was observed a few times. J is TRBJ1-1 and V is TRBV6-2 or TRBV6-3; maybe TRBD1 (6 bases). The V gene lost 6 bases and the J gene lost 10 bases, with 15 bases spanning the gap. Germline V gene sequence: CDR1 MNHEY, CDR2 SVGEGT. The CDR3 is 12 amino acids. This CDR3 reads CASSQTGGGAFF. The CDR3 DNA reads TGTGCCAGCAGCCAGACAGGTGGGGGAGCTTTCTTT.

At least ten counts were recorded for this clonotype. This chain joins TRBV4-2 and TRBJ2-3, with TRBD2 matching 10 bases. Germline lookup yields CDR1 LGHNA and CDR2 YNFKEQ. Trimming at V came to 0 bases and at J to 1 base, leaving 1 base not matched to a gene. The CDR3 has 16 residues. CDR3 sequence reads: CASSQDLAGGTDTQYF. CDR3 bases: TGTGCCAGCAGCCAAGATCTAGCGGGGGGCACAGATACGCAGTATTTT.

The table lists this clonotype with a few counts. The chain has TRBV4-2 and TRBJ2-3, with 7 bases aligning to TRBD1. Losses at the gene ends were 0 bases for V and 2 bases for J; bases not matched to a gene: 5. Germline CDR1 LGHNA, CDR2 YNFKEQ. CDR3 length: 16 amino acids. As DNA, the CDR3 is TGTGCCAGCAGCCAAGATAGGGGGCGGTCCACAGATACGCAGTATTTT. Amino acid sequence: CASSQDRGRSTDTQYF.

This clonotype has only a few counts. The chain uses TRBV5-1 and TRBJ1-2, with 7 nucleotides matching TRBD1. Germline V gene sequence: CDR1 SGHRS, CDR2 YFSETQ. Germline trimming cut 4 bases from V and 8 bases from J; bases unmatched to any gene: 8. This CDR3 has 13 residues. Here the CDR3 reads CASSPTGTGGYTF. The CDR3 DNA follows: TGCGCCAGCAGCCCGACAGGGACTGGAGGCTACACCTTC.

The CDR3 nucleotides read TGTGCCAGCAGACAAGCCGGGACGGACTATGGCTACACCTTC. Its translation: CASRQAGTDYGYTF. This chain uses TRBV12-3 or TRBV12-4 with TRBJ1-2; D is perhaps TRBD1 (5 bases). Trimming shortened V by 6 bases and J by 3 bases, and 14 bases separated the two germline ends. The length of the CDR3 is 14 residues.

This clonotype was observed a handful of times. The gene calls are TRBV7-9 and TRBJ2-2; D unresolved. The germline V gene encodes CDR1 SEHNR and CDR2 FQNEAQ (reference sequence). Trimming removed 4 bases from V and 6 bases from J, with 9 bases in between. This CDR3 region has 13 residues. This CDR3 reads CASSSTKAGELFF. CDR3 sequence (DNA): TGTGCCAGCAGCTCCACAAAAGCCGGGGAGCTGTTTTTT.

This clonotype was seen more than once but under ten times. The CDR3 loop is CASSVGALIETQYF. The CDR3 DNA reads as TGTGCCAGCAGCGTAGGAGCCCTGATCGAGACCCAGTACTTC. The rearrangement uses TRBV9 and TRBJ2-5, with D uncertain. Germline V lookup: CDR1 SGDLS, CDR2 YYNGEE. The CDR3 loop spans 14 amino acids. V was shortened by 0 bases and J by 5 bases, with 11 bases between the two germline ends.

This clonotype has only a few counts. The chain employs TRBV2 and TRBJ1-1; no definite D call. Germline values: CDR1 SNHLY, CDR2 FYNNEI. The V end was cut by 7 bases, the J end by 1 base, with 4 bases between. This CDR3 contains 11 residues. The chain's CDR3 is CASIQNTEAFF. The CDR3 coding sequence is TGTGCCAGCATACAGAACACTGAAGCTTTCTTT.